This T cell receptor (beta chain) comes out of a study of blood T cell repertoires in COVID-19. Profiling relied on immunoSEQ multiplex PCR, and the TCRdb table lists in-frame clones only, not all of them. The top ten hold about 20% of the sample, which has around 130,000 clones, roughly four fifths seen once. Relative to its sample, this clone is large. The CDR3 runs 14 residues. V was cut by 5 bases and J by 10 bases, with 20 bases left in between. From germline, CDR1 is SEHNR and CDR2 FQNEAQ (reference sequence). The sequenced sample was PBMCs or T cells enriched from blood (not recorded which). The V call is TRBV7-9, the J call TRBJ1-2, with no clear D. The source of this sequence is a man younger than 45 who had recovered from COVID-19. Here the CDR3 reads CASSPTKRADDYTF. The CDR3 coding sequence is TGTGCCAGCAGCCCCACAAAGCGGGCGGACGACTACACCTTC.